This TCR beta chain was profiled in a study of early T cells in non-severe SARS-CoV-2 infection. Unique molecular identifier tags were affixed to discrete cDNA molecules. TCRdb redid the calling of the 5' RACE reads with MiXCR, one entry per CDR3 protein. The table has some 49,000 distinct CDR3 sequences, about 10% seen once; the top ten hold around 9.1%. The sequence was obtained from an adult who was a healthcare worker with PCR-confirmed SARS-CoV-2 infection or an uninfected control (not recorded which). The sequenced sample consisted of whole blood.

The CDR3 DNA reads as TGTGCCAGCATCGTGACAGCTGGGCATCAGCCCCAGCATTTT. It translates to CASIVTAGHQPQHF. The chain employs TRBV6-1 and TRBJ1-5; perhaps TRBD1 as D (5 bases). The CDR3 extends over 14 amino acids. V was pared by 7 bases and J by 5 bases, with 15 bases between. CDR1 is MNHNS, CDR2 SASEGT, per germline.